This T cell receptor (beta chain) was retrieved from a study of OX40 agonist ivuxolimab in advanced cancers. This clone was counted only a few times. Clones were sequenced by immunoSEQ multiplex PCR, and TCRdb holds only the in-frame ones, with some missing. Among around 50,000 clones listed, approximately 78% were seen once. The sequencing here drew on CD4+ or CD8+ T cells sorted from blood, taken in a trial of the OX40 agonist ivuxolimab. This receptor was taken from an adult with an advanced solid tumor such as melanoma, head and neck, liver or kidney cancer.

The CDR3 DNA reads TGTGCCACCCGTTTGGCGGACGAGCAGTACTTC. It translates to CATRLADEQYF. The chain couples TRBV6-6 to TRBJ2-7; D remains unclear. CDR1 is MNHNY, CDR2 SVGAGI, per germline (reference sequence). The CDR3 runs to 11 residues. V lost 10 bases and J lost 5, with 12 bases in between.